The next 25 T cell receptor beta chains were all read from a single sample in a study of blood T cell repertoires in COVID-19. This table comes from immunoSEQ multiplex PCR, and its TCRdb copy is limited to in-frame clones, with some not included. This sample has approximately 170,000 clones, with around four fifths found just once. Source material: PBMCs or T cells enriched from blood (not recorded which). Source of these receptors: a woman in her 50s who had recovered from COVID-19.

The gene calls are TRBV5-1 and TRBJ2-3, with 9 bases fitting TRBD2. The CDR3 loop spans 16 amino acids. The germline CDR1 and CDR2 sequences are SGHRS and YFSETQ. The V gene end was trimmed by 5 bases and the J gene end by 4 bases; junction bases not matched to a gene: 11. CDR3 nucleotides: TGCGCCAGCAGTTACGGGAGTAGCGGGAGTGCAGATACGCAGTATTTT. Translating it yields CASSYGSSGSADTQYF.

The chain has TRBV18 and TRBJ1-6; no clear D. CDR3 length equals 12 residues. Trimming cost V 6 bases and J 10 bases, with 10 bases left between them. Germline values: CDR1 KGHSH, CDR2 LQKENI. CDR3 region: CASSQAGSPLHF. CDR3 coding DNA: TGTGCCAGCTCCCAAGCGGGGTCACCCCTCCACTTT. The whole variable domain, remainder taken from reference TRBV18 and TRBJ1-6, is NAGVMQNPRHLVRRRGQEARLRCSPMKGHSHVYWYRQLPEEGLKFMVYLQKENIIDESGMPKERFSAEFPKEGPSILRIQQVVRGDSAAYFCASSQAGSPLHFGNGTRLTVT.

In its sample, this clone was seen once. The CDR3 bases are TGTGCCAGCAGCCAAGAGGGGGGGTCGCAGTACTTC. Amino acid sequence: CASSQEGGSQYF. The J gene is TRBJ2-7, the V gene TRBV14; 7 nucleotides align to TRBD2. The CDR3 extends over 12 amino acids. Germline V gives CDR1 SGHDN, CDR2 FVKESK. Unmatched junction bases numbered 2, after V lost 0 bases and J lost 9 bases. Full variable domain (rest looked up from reference TRBV14 and TRBJ2-7): EAGVTQFPSHSVIEKGQTVTLRCDPISGHDNLYWYRRVMGKEIKFLLHFVKESKQDESGMPNNRFLAERTGGTYSTLKVQPAELEDSGVYFCASSQEGGSQYFGPGTRLTVT.

The gene calls are TRBV5-8 and TRBJ2-3, with D unclear. Trimming took 2 bases from V and 2 from J, leaving 9 bases between them. The CDR3 is made up of 14 amino acids. In germline, CDR1 is SGHTS, CDR2 YDEGEE. CDR3 loop: CASSFAQNTDTQYF. In DNA form, the CDR3 reads TGTGCCAGCAGCTTTGCACAGAACACAGATACGCAGTATTTT.

This clone appeared once. This chain links TRBV12-3 or TRBV12-4 with TRBJ1-1, with D unclear. V was cut by 2 bases and J by 2 bases, with 6 bases left in between. The CDR3 has 13 residues. CDR3 DNA sequence: TGTGCCAGCAGTTTATTAAGCAACACTGAAGCTTTCTTT. The encoded protein is CASSLLSNTEAFF.

The chain is built from TRBV7-2 and TRBJ1-6; D unclear. V dropped 0 bases and J dropped 9 bases, with 9 bases sitting between them. Germline loops: CDR1 SGHTA, CDR2 FQGNSA. This CDR3 comprises 14 residues. Here the CDR3 DNA reads TGTGCCAGCAGCTTAGCGATGGGGAGTTCACCCCTCCACTTT. Translation: CASSLAMGSSPLHF. Full variable domain (missing parts from reference TRBV7-2 and TRBJ1-6): GAGVSQSPSNKVTEKGKDVELRCDPISGHTALYWYRQSLGQGLEFLIYFQGNSAPDKSGLPSDRFSAERTGGSVSTLTIQRTQQEDSAVYLCASSLAMGSSPLHFGNGTRLTVT.

The CDR3 reads CASSQNRQGGNEQFF. As DNA, the CDR3 is TGCGCCAGCAGTCAGAATAGACAGGGTGGTAATGAGCAGTTCTTC. The rearrangement joins TRBV5-1 to TRBJ2-1; 7 nucleotides match TRBD1. Germline CDR1 SGHRS, CDR2 YFSETQ. V shed 5 bases, J shed 7 bases, and the junction held 12 bases outside the gene matches. The CDR3 is 15 residues long.

The V gene is TRBV27, the J gene TRBJ2-1, with 16 bases fitting TRBD2. V was clipped by 7 bases and J by 8 bases; unmatched bases: 11. CDR3 length: 17 amino acids. Germline lookup yields CDR1 MNHEY and CDR2 SMNVEV (reference sequence). CDR3 amino acids: CASKPGLAGGPWDEQFF. For the CDR3, the DNA is TGTGCCAGCAAACCGGGACTAGCGGGAGGGCCTTGGGATGAGCAGTTCTTC.

The rearrangement links TRBV6-6 to TRBJ1-1; D possibly corresponds to TRBD1 (6 bases). The V gene's germline CDR1 is MNHNY and CDR2 SVGAGI (reference sequence). The CDR3 length is 12 residues. V lost 7 bases to trimming and J lost 8 bases, with 14 bases between them. DNA of the CDR3: TGTGCCAGCACCTCTTCCGGGACAGAAGCTTTCTTT. This codes for CASTSSGTEAFF.

The V call is TRBV5-1, the J call TRBJ2-3; TRBD2 is a possible D gene (5 bases). Between the trimmed V and J ends, which lost 4 bases and 4 bases, there was a span of 16 bases. CDR1 is SGHRS and CDR2 is YFSETQ in the germline V gene. CDR3 size: 15 residues. CDR3 region: CASSPPSSGADTQYF. The DNA for the CDR3 is TGCGCCAGCAGCCCCCCGTCCAGCGGCGCAGATACGCAGTATTTT.

The chain is built from TRBV5-1 and TRBJ2-7; D might be TRBD2 (5 bases). V was shortened by 5 bases and J by 6 bases, with 18 bases between the two germline ends. Germline-derived CDR1 and CDR2 are SGHRS and YFSETQ. This CDR3 region has 14 residues. The DNA for the CDR3 is TGCGCCAGCAGGCTTGGGGATTGGGGAGCCGAGCAGTACTTC. Its translation: CASRLGDWGAEQYF.

The chain uses TRBV5-8 and TRBJ1-1; TRBD1 matches at 7 bases. CDR3 size: 14 residues. Germline V gene sequence: CDR1 SGHTS, CDR2 YDEGEE. V was pared by 5 bases and J by 0 bases, with 4 bases of the junction left unmatched. The CDR3 nucleotides read TGTGCCAGCAGTAGGGACAGAATGAACACTGAAGCTTTCTTT. Its translation is CASSRDRMNTEAFF.

This chain links TRBV19 with TRBJ2-1; TRBD1 agrees at 10 bases. The J segment lost 5 bases and the V segment lost 7 bases, leaving 5 bases of the junction unmatched. Germline V gene lookup returns CDR1 LNHDA and CDR2 SQIVND (reference sequence). The CDR3 is 14 residues long. CDR3 amino acids: CASTGTGDNNEQFF. In nucleotides, the CDR3 is TGTGCCAGTACCGGGACAGGGGATAACAATGAGCAGTTCTTC.

V usage is TRBV5-1 and J usage is TRBJ2-1; 7 bases map to TRBD2. Germline CDR1 reads SGHRS; CDR2 reads YFSETQ. The junction had 10 bases not matched to a gene; V was cut back by 2 bases and J by 8 bases. This CDR3 region has 15 residues. The CDR3 loop is CASSLEGGSGHEQFF. The CDR3 nucleotides read TGCGCCAGCAGCTTAGAAGGCGGGAGTGGTCATGAGCAGTTCTTC. Based on the CDR3 plus reference TRBV5-1 and TRBJ2-1, the full variable domain is KAGVTQTPRYLIKTRGQQVTLSCSPISGHRSVSWYQQTPGQGLQFLFEYFSETQRNKGNFPGRFSGRQFSNSRSEMNVSTLELGDSALYLCASSLEGGSGHEQFFGPGTRLTVL.

A single count supports this clone. The genes are TRBV10-3 and TRBJ1-2, with D unclear. CDR1 ENHRY and CDR2 SYGVKD come from the germline V gene. This CDR3 comprises 13 residues. The germline V and J ends were trimmed by 8 bases and 7 bases, with 17 bases remaining between them. The CDR3 sequence: CAIAVQDLRGYTF. For the CDR3, the DNA is TGTGCCATCGCCGTCCAGGATTTGCGTGGCTACACCTTC.

V gene TRBV6-2 or TRBV6-3 combines with J gene TRBJ2-5, with 10 bases fitting TRBD1. V was clipped by 4 bases and J by 6 bases; unmatched bases: 11. The germline gives CDR1 MNHEY, CDR2 SVGEGT. The CDR3 runs 16 residues. CDR3 in DNA: TGTGCCAGCAGTTCGCCGGGACAGGGGAGGGGGAAGACCCAGTACTTC. Translating gives CASSSPGQGRGKTQYF.

The chain employs TRBV5-1 and TRBJ1-3; no clear D gene. CDR3 length: 10 amino acids. Germline assignment: CDR1 SGHRS and CDR2 YFSETQ. V shed 6 bases and J shed 6 bases, with 4 bases lying between them. In DNA form, the CDR3 reads TGCGCCAGCAAAGCAAACACCATATATTTT. Its protein product is CASKANTIYF.

This chain connects TRBV4-3 to TRBJ2-3; TRBD2 matches 12 bases. The CDR3 runs to 19 residues. Unmatched junction bases numbered 8, after V lost 0 bases and J lost 1 base. Germline V gene sequence: CDR1 LGHNA, CDR2 YSLEER. The CDR3: CASSQDWGLAGGRTDTQYF. The CDR3 DNA follows: TGCGCCAGCAGCCAAGATTGGGGGCTAGCGGGAGGGCGCACAGATACGCAGTATTTT.

The J gene is TRBJ1-4, the V gene TRBV10-3; 9 nucleotides agree with TRBD1. The CDR3 is made up of 14 amino acids. Trimming at V came to 5 bases and at J to 5 bases, leaving 3 bases not matched to a gene. Germline CDR1 and CDR2: ENHRY and SYGVKD. CDR3 sequence (DNA): TGTGCCATCAGTAGTGACAGGGGGAATGAAAAACTGTTTTTT. The encoded protein is CAISSDRGNEKLFF.

The table lists this clone with a count of one. The V call is TRBV3-1 (or the pseudogene TRBV3-2), the J call TRBJ2-5; 8 bases are a match to TRBD2. The CDR3 is 18 residues long. From germline, CDR1 is LGHDT and CDR2 YNNKEL (reference sequence). Germline trimming cut 4 bases from V and 4 bases from J; bases unmatched to any gene: 17. In DNA form, the CDR3 reads TGTGCCAGCAGCCCACGGCGGGTAGCGGGGTGGAGTGGAGAGACCCAGTACTTC. As protein: CASSPRRVAGWSGETQYF.

This clone was found a few times. Relative to the germline gene, one junction end is altered; a read error may explain this. The CDR3: CASSLGQGAQNEQFF. As DNA, the CDR3 is TGTGCTAGCAGCCTTGGACAGGGGGCGCAGAATGAGCAGTTCTTC. The chain joins TRBV7-7 to TRBJ2-1; the match to TRBD1 covers 11 bases. Looked up from germline, CDR1 is SSHAT and CDR2 is FNYEAQ (reference sequence). The CDR3 contains 15 residues.

The chain is built from TRBV11-3 and TRBJ1-1, with D maybe TRBD1 (5 bases). Germline CDR1 is SGHNT and CDR2 is YENEEA. Trimming cost V 4 bases and J 4 bases, with 16 bases left between them. The CDR3 spans 15 residues. This CDR3 is CASSSGQSWRTEAFF. The CDR3 nucleotides are TGTGCCAGCAGCTCCGGACAATCGTGGCGCACTGAAGCTTTCTTT.

The chain couples TRBV7-9 to TRBJ1-3; D might be TRBD1 (5 bases). The CDR3 is 18 residues long. Trimming stripped 1 base from V and 7 bases from J, with 23 bases between. Germline assignment: CDR1 SEHNR and CDR2 FQNEAQ (reference sequence). CDR3 sequence: CASSLEVGGTALRNTIYF. In DNA form, the CDR3 reads TGTGCCAGCAGCTTAGAAGTTGGGGGGACGGCTCTTCGGAACACCATATATTTT.

The V gene is TRBV11-3, the J gene TRBJ2-1; possible D gene TRBD1, 5 bases. The CDR3 is 15 residues long. From germline, CDR1 is SGHNT and CDR2 YENEEA. V was pared by 2 bases and J by 5 bases, with 13 bases between. The CDR3 DNA is TGTGCCAGCAGCTTAACAGTAGGGGTCAACAATGAGCAGTTCTTC. Translation gives CASSLTVGVNNEQFF. Looking up the rest from reference TRBV11-3 and TRBJ2-1 gives the full variable domain: EAGVVQSPRYKIIEKKQPVAFWCNPISGHNTLYWYLQNLGQGPELLIRYENEEAVDDSQLPKDRFSAERLKGVDSTLKIQPAELGDSAVYLCASSLTVGVNNEQFFGPGTRLTVL.

This chain uses TRBV5-1 with TRBJ2-1; 10 nucleotides match TRBD2. The CDR3 runs 17 residues. CDR1 is SGHRS, CDR2 YFSETQ, per germline. V lost 6 bases to trimming and J lost 0 bases; unmatched junction nucleotides: 9. DNA of the CDR3: TGCGCCAGCACCAGTTTAGCGGGGGGTGGCTCCTACAATGAGCAGTTCTTC. Protein sequence: CASTSLAGGGSYNEQFF. The full variable domain, with the rest looked up from reference TRBV5-1 and TRBJ2-1, is KAGVTQTPRYLIKTRGQQVTLSCSPISGHRSVSWYQQTPGQGLQFLFEYFSETQRNKGNFPGRFSGRQFSNSRSEMNVSTLELGDSALYLCASTSLAGGGSYNEQFFGPGTRLTVL.